This T cell receptor (beta chain) came from a study of T cell responses to AZD1222 COVID-19 vaccine. Clones were read by immunoSEQ multiplex PCR, and TCRdb kept only the in-frame ones, dropping some. The sample gives roughly 96,000 clones, 88% of which show up once; about 2.5% is in the top ten. The germline gives CDR1 LNHDA, CDR2 SQIVND (reference sequence). This CDR3 region has 18 residues. V lost 6 bases and J lost 4; bases outside the gene matches: 12. The material was peripheral blood, obtained on day 0 of AZD1222 vaccination. The TCR comes from an adult in good health. This rearrangement joins TRBV19 to TRBJ2-1, with TRBD2 matching 13 bases. The chain's CDR3 is CASRKLAGGPVGYNEQFF. The CDR3 DNA is TGTGCCAGTAGGAAACTAGCGGGAGGGCCCGTAGGATACAATGAGCAGTTCTTC.